Each of the 24 T cell receptor beta chains below was sequenced from the same sample in a study of blood T cell repertoires in COVID-19. The repertoire was sequenced with immunoSEQ multiplex PCR; TCRdb's copy has only in-frame clones and lacks some. The data contain 250,000 to 300,000 clones, about 70% of them singletons. Sequenced input: peripheral blood. These receptors were obtained from an elderly woman with acute or convalescent COVID-19.

A few counts support this clone. The chain employs TRBV5-1 and TRBJ2-3, with TRBD2 identical over 11 bases. CDR1 is SGHRS, CDR2 YFSETQ, per germline. The CDR3 is 15 amino acids. V shed 2 bases, J shed 5 bases, and the junction held 4 bases outside the gene matches. Here the CDR3 DNA reads TGCGCCAGCAGCTTTAGCGGGAGGGCTGGAGATACGCAGTATTTT. Translating it yields CASSFSGRAGDTQYF.

The chain carries TRBV2 and TRBJ1-2, with 7 bases aligning to TRBD1. V lost 2 bases to trimming and J lost 4 bases; unmatched junction nucleotides: 4. Germline lookup yields CDR1 SNHLY and CDR2 FYNNEI. The CDR3 length is 14 residues. The CDR3 DNA sequence: TGTGCCAGCAGTGAAAGGGGGCGCGTCTATGGCTACACCTTC. Amino acid sequence: CASSERGRVYGYTF. Based on the CDR3 plus reference TRBV2 and TRBJ1-2, the full variable domain is EPEVTQTPSHQVTQMGQEVILRCVPISNHLYFYWYRQILGQKVEFLVSFYNNEISEKSEIFDDQFSVERPDGSNFTLKIRSTKLEDSAMYFCASSERGRVYGYTFGSGTRLTVV.

The V gene is TRBV20-1, the J gene TRBJ1-3; no reliable D call. The CDR3 is 11 amino acids. Trimming took 3 bases from V and 7 from J, leaving 7 bases between them. The germline gives CDR1 DFQATT, CDR2 SNEGSKA (reference sequence). CDR3 sequence reads: CSASAGNTIYF. The CDR3 nucleotides read TGCAGTGCTAGTGCCGGGAACACCATATATTTT.

The sample holds a few counts of this clone. The V and J genes are TRBV2 and TRBJ2-2; TRBD1 agrees at 7 bases. The V gene's germline CDR1 is SNHLY and CDR2 FYNNEI. With V trimmed by 4 bases and J by 2 bases, 4 bases remained unmatched. The CDR3 loop spans 15 amino acids. In DNA, the CDR3 is TGTGCCAGCAGTGTACAGGGGCCTAACACCGGGGAGCTGTTTTTT. Translating it yields CASSVQGPNTGELFF.

This clone was observed once. The J gene is TRBJ2-5, the V gene TRBV3-1 (or the pseudogene TRBV3-2), with 9 bases fitting TRBD2. The length of the CDR3 is 15 residues. CDR1 is LGHDT, CDR2 YNNKEL, per germline (reference sequence). The V gene end was trimmed by 4 bases and the J gene end by 7 bases; junction bases not matched to a gene: 10. CDR3 sequence: CASSPPGGAGGTQYF. DNA for the CDR3: TGTGCCAGCAGCCCCCCTGGGGGAGCGGGGGGGACCCAGTACTTC.

V usage is TRBV6-5 and J usage is TRBJ1-2; TRBD1 matches 7 bases. This CDR3 contains 13 residues. With 9 bases clipped from V and 4 bases from J, the junction kept 8 bases outside the gene matches. CDR1 MNHEY and CDR2 SVGAGI come from the germline V gene. The CDR3 reads CASQQGPSYGYTF. DNA of the CDR3: TGTGCCAGTCAACAGGGGCCATCCTATGGCTACACCTTC.

The genes are TRBV3-1 (or the pseudogene TRBV3-2) and TRBJ1-6; 8 bases align to TRBD1. The CDR3 has 11 amino acids. Unmatched junction bases numbered 6, after V lost 4 bases and J lost 19 bases. CDR1 LGHDT and CDR2 YNNKEL come from the germline V gene (reference sequence). The CDR3 region is CASSLGQESHF. As DNA, the CDR3 is TGTGCCAGCAGCCTGGGACAGGAGTCGCACTTT.

The V call is TRBV5-5, the J call TRBJ1-5; possibly TRBD1 for D (5 bases). The V end lost 0 bases, the J end lost 7 bases, and 14 bases lay between the germline ends. Germline lookup yields CDR1 SGHKS and CDR2 YYEKEE (reference sequence). The CDR3 totals 15 residues. Written as DNA, the CDR3 is TGTGCCAGCAGCTTGGCGGGGGAGGGTAGACAGCCCCAGCATTTT. Its protein is CASSLAGEGRQPQHF.

Concerning this clone itself: This could be a read error, since a much larger clone is one nucleotide away. Other DNA sequences in the same sample also yield this CDR3. This chain uses TRBV5-6 with TRBJ2-2, with D possibly TRBD1 on 6 matching bases. Trimming shortened V by 5 bases and J by 1 base, and 9 bases separated the two germline ends. The germline gives CDR1 SGHDT, CDR2 YYEEEE. The CDR3 has 14 amino acids. CDR3 protein: CASSLRGNTGELFF. The CDR3 DNA reads TGTGCCAGCAGTCTCAGGGGGAACACCGGGGAGCTGTTTTTT.

The rearrangement uses TRBV7-2 and TRBJ2-2, with 10 bases fitting TRBD2. Germline loops: CDR1 SGHTA, CDR2 FQGNSA. The CDR3 sequence is 18 residues long. Trimming at V came to 0 bases and at J to 4 bases, leaving 8 bases not matched to a gene. The CDR3: CASSLAPSGGGGTGELFF. In nucleotides, the CDR3 is TGTGCCAGCAGCTTAGCTCCTAGCGGGGGCGGGGGCACCGGGGAGCTGTTTTTT.

The chain combines TRBV12-3 or TRBV12-4 with TRBJ2-7; D not resolved. V dropped 3 bases and J dropped 6 bases, with 9 bases sitting between them. The CDR3 is 12 residues long. CDR3 nucleotides: TGTGCCAGCAGTTTGAGAGCACTCGAGCAGTACTTC. It is translated as CASSLRALEQYF.

The CDR3 spells CSAQGVNTEAFF. CDR3 bases: TGCAGCGCCCAGGGGGTGAACACTGAAGCTTTCTTT. The chain uses TRBV29-1 and TRBJ1-1, with 7 bases that match TRBD1. This CDR3 has 12 residues. Germline V gene data show CDR1 as SQVTM and CDR2 as ANQGSEA. The V segment lost 7 bases and the J segment 0 bases; nucleotides outside the gene matches: 2.

This rearrangement joins TRBV5-1 to TRBJ2-5; 11 nucleotides match TRBD2. The V gene's germline CDR1 is SGHRS and CDR2 YFSETQ. The V and J ends lost 4 bases and 1 base, in that order; junction bases with no gene match: 3. This CDR3 region has 15 residues. CDR3 nucleotide sequence: TGCGCCAGCAGCGGTAGCGGGGGGGCCCAAGAGACCCAGTACTTC. This gives the protein CASSGSGGAQETQYF.

The chain's CDR3 is CASSTVSEQYF. The DNA of the CDR3 is TGTGCCAGCTCGACAGTCTCCGAGCAGTACTTC. The J gene is TRBJ2-7, the V gene TRBV2, with TRBD1 as a possible D gene (5 bases). The CDR3 is made up of 11 amino acids. Germline CDR1 and CDR2: SNHLY and FYNNEI. Trimming removed 8 bases at V and 6 bases at J, with 11 bases between.

This rearrangement joins TRBV9 to TRBJ2-7, with 11 bases fitting TRBD2. CDR1 is SGDLS, CDR2 YYNGEE, per germline. J gave up 5 bases and V 0 bases, and 10 bases lay outside the gene matches. CDR3 length: 17 residues. Here the CDR3 reads CASSVGSSGGAQNEQYF. CDR3 sequence (DNA): TGTGCCAGCAGCGTAGGTAGTAGCGGGGGGGCTCAAAACGAGCAGTACTTC.

The gene calls are TRBV2 and TRBJ1-4; 7 bases match TRBD1. CDR3 size: 14 residues. V shed 4 bases and J 8 bases; nucleotides not matched to a gene: 7. Germline V gene lookup returns CDR1 SNHLY and CDR2 FYNNEI. The CDR3 DNA is TGTGCCAGCAGTGTTCAGGGGGGATTCGAAAAACTGTTTTTT. Protein sequence: CASSVQGGFEKLFF. Variable domain in full (rest from reference TRBV2 and TRBJ1-4): EPEVTQTPSHQVTQMGQEVILRCVPISNHLYFYWYRQILGQKVEFLVSFYNNEISEKSEIFDDQFSVERPDGSNFTLKIRSTKLEDSAMYFCASSVQGGFEKLFFGSGTQLSVL.

The gene calls are TRBV6-5 and TRBJ2-1; 13 positions agree with TRBD2. Per germline, CDR1 MNHEY and CDR2 SVGAGI. The CDR3 consists of 14 residues. With V trimmed by 7 bases and J by 8 bases, 5 bases remained unmatched. CDR3: CASTRLAGGHEQFF. CDR3 DNA sequence: TGTGCCAGCACTCGACTAGCGGGAGGTCATGAGCAGTTCTTC.

In its sample, this clone was seen many times. This rearrangement joins TRBV20-1 to TRBJ1-5; D remains ambiguous. The V gene's germline CDR1 is DFQATT and CDR2 SNEGSKA (reference sequence). The CDR3 contains 15 residues. The V gene lost 3 bases and the J gene lost 2 bases, with 14 bases spanning the gap. The CDR3 DNA reads TGCAGTGCTAGTCCCCAGCGCAAGGGCAATCAGCCCCAGCATTTT. It is translated as CSASPQRKGNQPQHF.

The genes are TRBV28 and TRBJ1-2; D not resolved. Trimming removed 6 bases at V and 5 bases at J, with 10 bases between. The CDR3 runs to 12 residues. The germline CDR1 and CDR2 sequences are MDHEN and SYDVKM. The CDR3 DNA reads TGTGCCAGCAGCAGAAGGACTTATGGCTACACCTTC. It encodes CASSRRTYGYTF.

The J gene is TRBJ1-2, the V gene TRBV18, with no clear D. The CDR3 spans 16 residues. With 2 bases removed from V and 1 base from J, the gap between germline ends came to 14 bases. Germline loops: CDR1 KGHSH, CDR2 LQKENI. The CDR3 sequence is CASSPFSSEGNYGYTF. CDR3 nucleotide sequence: TGTGCCAGCTCACCATTCTCCTCGGAGGGTAACTATGGCTACACCTTC.

This sequence joins TRBV3-1 (or the pseudogene TRBV3-2) and TRBJ1-1; tentative D call: TRBD1 (5 bases). This CDR3 comprises 15 residues. V was shortened by 4 bases and J by 0 bases, with 12 bases between the two germline ends. CDR1 and CDR2 (germline): LGHDT, YNNKEL (reference sequence). This chain's CDR3 is CASSPLGRLNTEAFF. The CDR3, as DNA: TGTGCCAGCAGCCCCCTGGGGCGGCTGAACACTGAAGCTTTCTTT.

This sequence joins TRBV6-5 and TRBJ2-1; the match to TRBD2 covers 12 bases. J gave up 7 bases and V 6 bases, and 7 bases lay outside the gene matches. The CDR3 loop spans 15 amino acids. The germline V gene encodes CDR1 MNHEY and CDR2 SVGAGI. The DNA for the CDR3 is TGTGCCAGCAGAACGACTAGCGGGGGACATAATGAGCAGTTCTTC. It yields the protein CASRTTSGGHNEQFF.

The CDR3: CASSLSQAGTDTQYF. CDR3 in DNA: TGTGCCAGCTCACTCTCACAAGCAGGGACAGATACGCAGTATTTT. The chain carries TRBV18 and TRBJ2-3; D is perhaps TRBD1 (5 bases). Germline-derived CDR1 and CDR2 are KGHSH and LQKENI. V lost 4 bases and J lost 3, with 14 bases in between. The CDR3 loop spans 15 amino acids.

This rearrangement joins TRBV3-1 (or the pseudogene TRBV3-2) to TRBJ2-2; 7 bases fit TRBD1. The CDR3 has 16 amino acids. Germline lookup yields CDR1 LGHDT and CDR2 YNNKEL (reference sequence). The V segment lost 6 bases and the J segment 8 bases; nucleotides outside the gene matches: 15. The CDR3: CASRNSVGTVRGELFF. The CDR3 bases are TGTGCCAGCAGAAATTCGGTAGGGACAGTGCGAGGGGAGCTGTTTTTT.